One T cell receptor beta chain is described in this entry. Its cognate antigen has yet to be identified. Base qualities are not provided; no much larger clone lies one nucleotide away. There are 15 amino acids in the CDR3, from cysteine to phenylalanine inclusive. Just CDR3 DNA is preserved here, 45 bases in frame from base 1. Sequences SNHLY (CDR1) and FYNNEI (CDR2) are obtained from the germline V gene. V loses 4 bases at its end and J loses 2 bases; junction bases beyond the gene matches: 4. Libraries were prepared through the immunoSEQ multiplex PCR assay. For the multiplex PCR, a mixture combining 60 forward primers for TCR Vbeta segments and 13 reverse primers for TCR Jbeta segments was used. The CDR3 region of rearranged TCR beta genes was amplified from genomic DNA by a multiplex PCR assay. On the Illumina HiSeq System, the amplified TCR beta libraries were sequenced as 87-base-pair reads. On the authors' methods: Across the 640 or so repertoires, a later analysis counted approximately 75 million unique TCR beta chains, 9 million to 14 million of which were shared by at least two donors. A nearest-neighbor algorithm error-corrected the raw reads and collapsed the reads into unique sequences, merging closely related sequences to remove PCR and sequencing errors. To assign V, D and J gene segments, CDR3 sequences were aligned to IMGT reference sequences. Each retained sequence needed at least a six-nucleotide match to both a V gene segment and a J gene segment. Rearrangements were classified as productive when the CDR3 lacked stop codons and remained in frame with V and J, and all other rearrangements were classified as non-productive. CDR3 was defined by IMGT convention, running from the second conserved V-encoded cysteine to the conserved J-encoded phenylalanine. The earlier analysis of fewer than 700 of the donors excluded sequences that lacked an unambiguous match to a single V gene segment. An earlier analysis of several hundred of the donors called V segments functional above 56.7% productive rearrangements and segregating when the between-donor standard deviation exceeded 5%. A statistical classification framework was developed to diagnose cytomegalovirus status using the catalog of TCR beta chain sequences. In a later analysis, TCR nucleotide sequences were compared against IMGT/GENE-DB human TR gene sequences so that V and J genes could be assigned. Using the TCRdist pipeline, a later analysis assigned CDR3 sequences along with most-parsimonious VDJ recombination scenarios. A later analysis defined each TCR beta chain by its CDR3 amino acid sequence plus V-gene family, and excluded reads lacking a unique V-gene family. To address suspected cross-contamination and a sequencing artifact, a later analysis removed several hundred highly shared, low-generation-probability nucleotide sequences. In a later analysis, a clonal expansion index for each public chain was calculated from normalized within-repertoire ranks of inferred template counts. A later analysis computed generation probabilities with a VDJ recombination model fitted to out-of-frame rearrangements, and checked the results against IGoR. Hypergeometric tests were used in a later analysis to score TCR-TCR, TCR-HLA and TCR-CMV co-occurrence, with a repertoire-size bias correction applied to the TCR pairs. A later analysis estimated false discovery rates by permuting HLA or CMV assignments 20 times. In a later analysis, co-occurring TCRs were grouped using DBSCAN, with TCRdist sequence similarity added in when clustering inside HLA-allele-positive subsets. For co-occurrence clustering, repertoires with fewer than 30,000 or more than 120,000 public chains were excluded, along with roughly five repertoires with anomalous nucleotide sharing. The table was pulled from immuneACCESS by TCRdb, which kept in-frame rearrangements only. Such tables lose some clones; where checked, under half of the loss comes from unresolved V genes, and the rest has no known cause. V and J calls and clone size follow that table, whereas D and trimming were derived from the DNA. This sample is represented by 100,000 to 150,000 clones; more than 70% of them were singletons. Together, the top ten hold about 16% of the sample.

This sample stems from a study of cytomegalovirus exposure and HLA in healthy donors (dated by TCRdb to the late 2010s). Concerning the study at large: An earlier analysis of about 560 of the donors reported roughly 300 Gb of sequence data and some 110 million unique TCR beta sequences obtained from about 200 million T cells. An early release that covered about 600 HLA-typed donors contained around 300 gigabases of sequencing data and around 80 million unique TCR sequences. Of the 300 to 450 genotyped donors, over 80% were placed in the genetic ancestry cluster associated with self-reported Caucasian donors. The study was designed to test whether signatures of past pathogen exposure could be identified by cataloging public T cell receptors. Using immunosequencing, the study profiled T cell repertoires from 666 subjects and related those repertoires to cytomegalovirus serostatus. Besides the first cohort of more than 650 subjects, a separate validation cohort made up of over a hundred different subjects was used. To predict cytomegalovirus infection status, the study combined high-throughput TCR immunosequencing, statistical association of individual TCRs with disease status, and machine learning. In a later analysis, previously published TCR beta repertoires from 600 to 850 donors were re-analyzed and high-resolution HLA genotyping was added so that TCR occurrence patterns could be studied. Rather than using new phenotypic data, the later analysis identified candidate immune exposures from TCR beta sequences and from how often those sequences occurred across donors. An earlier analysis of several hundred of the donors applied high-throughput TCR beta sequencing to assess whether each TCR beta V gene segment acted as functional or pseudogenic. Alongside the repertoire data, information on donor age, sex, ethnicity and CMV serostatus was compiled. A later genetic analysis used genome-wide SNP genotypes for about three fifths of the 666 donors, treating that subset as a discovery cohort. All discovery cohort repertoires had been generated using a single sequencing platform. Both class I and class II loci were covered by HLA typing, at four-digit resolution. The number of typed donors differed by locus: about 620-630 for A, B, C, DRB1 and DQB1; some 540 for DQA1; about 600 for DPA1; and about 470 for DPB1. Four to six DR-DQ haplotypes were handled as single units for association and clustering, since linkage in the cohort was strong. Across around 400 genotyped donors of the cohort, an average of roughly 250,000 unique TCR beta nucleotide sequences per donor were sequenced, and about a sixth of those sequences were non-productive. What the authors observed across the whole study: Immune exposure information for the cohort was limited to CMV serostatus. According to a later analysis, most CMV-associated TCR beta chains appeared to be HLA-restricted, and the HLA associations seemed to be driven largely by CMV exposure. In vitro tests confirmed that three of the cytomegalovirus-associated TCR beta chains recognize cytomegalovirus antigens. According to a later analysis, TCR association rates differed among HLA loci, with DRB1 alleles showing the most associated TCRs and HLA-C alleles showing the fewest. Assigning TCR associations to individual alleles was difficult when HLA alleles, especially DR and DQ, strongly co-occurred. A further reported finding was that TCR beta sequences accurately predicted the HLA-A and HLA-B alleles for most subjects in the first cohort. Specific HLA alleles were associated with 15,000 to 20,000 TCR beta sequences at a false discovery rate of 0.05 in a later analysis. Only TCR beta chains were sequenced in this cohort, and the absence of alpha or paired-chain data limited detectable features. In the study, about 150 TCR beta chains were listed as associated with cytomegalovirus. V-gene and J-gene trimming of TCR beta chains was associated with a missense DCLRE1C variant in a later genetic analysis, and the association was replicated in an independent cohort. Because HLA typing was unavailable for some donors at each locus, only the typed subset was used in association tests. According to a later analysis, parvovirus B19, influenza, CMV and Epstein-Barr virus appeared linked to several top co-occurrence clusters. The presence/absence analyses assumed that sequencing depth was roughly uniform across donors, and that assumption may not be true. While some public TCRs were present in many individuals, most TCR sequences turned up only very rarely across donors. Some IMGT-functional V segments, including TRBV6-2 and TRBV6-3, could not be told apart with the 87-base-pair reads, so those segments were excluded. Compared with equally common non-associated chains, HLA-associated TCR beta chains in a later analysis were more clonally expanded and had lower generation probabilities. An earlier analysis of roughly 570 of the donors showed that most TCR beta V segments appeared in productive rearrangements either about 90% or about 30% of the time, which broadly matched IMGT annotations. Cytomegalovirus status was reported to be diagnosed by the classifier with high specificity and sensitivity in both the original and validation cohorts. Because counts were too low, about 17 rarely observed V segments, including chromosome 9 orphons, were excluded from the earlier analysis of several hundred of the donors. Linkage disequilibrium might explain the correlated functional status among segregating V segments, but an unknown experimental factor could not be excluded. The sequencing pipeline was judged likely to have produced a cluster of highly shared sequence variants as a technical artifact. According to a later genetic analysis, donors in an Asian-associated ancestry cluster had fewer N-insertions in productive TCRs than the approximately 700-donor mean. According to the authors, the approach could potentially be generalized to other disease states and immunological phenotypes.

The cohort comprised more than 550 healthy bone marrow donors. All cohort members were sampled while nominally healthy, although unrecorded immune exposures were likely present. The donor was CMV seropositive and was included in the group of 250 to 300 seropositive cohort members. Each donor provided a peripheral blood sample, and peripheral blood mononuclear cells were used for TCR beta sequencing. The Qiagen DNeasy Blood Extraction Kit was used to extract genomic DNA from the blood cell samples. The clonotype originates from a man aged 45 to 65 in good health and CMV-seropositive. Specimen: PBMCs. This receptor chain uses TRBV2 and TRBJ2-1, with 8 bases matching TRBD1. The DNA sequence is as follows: TGTGCCAGCAGTGTAGACAGGGGCCCCTACAATGAGCAGTTCTTC. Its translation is CASSVDRGPYNEQFF.